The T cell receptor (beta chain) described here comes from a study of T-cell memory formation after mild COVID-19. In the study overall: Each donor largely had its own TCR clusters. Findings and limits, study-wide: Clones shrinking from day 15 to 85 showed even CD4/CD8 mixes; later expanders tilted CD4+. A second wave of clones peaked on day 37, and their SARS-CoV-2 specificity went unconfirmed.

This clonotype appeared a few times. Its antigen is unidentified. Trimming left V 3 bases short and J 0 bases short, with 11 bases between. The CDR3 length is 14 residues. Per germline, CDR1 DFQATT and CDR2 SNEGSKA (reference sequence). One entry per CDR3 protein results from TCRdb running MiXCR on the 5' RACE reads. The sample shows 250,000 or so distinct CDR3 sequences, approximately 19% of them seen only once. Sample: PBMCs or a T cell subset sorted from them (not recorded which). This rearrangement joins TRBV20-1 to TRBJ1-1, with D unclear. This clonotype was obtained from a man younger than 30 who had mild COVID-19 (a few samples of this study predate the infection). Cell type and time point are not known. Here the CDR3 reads CSASDNGLNTEAFF. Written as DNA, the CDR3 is TGCAGTGCTAGTGATAACGGACTGAACACTGAAGCTTTCTTT.